Presented here are 9 T cell receptor beta chains from one specimen sequenced in a study of blood T cell repertoires in COVID-19. Profiled with immunoSEQ multiplex PCR; TCRdb holds only in-frame clones, not every one. In the table there are some 250,000 clones, 85% to 90% of which are singletons. The sequencing input was peripheral blood. These receptors all come from a woman younger than 45 with COVID-19, enrolled during active disease.

The V gene is TRBV5-1, the J gene TRBJ2-7; the D is unclear. The CDR3 is 13 residues long. V lost 4 bases, J lost 2 bases, and 10 bases lay in between. Per the germline V gene, CDR1 is SGHRS and CDR2 is YFSETQ. DNA of the CDR3: TGCGCCAGCAGCAGAGCATCCGCCTACGAGCAGTACTTC. It is translated as CASSRASAYEQYF.

This rearrangement joins TRBV7-9 to TRBJ1-4; a weak D match, TRBD1 (6 bases). CDR1 is SEHNR, CDR2 FQNEAQ, per germline (reference sequence). The CDR3 sequence is 17 residues long. V was clipped by 5 bases and J by 4 bases, with 20 bases between them. CDR3: CASSQRPGRGGNEKLFF. Written as DNA, the CDR3 is TGTGCCAGCAGCCAGAGGCCTGGGCGAGGGGGTAATGAAAAACTGTTTTTT. Full variable domain (remainder filled in from reference TRBV7-9 and TRBJ1-4): DTGVSQNPRHKITKRGQNVTFRCDPISEHNRLYWYRQTLGQGPEFLTYFQNEAQLEKSRLLSDRFSAERPKGSFSTLEIQRTEQGDSAMYLCASSQRPGRGGNEKLFFGSGTQLSVL.

The V call is TRBV30, the J call TRBJ2-1; D not certain. The CDR3 totals 15 residues. In germline, CDR1 is GTSNPN, CDR2 SVGIG (reference sequence). The germline V and J ends were trimmed by 4 bases and 0 bases, with 13 bases remaining between them. The CDR3 is CAWTPTASSYNEQFF. The DNA of the CDR3 is TGTGCCTGGACTCCGACTGCAAGCTCCTACAATGAGCAGTTCTTC.

V and J are TRBV7-9 and TRBJ2-7; 8 bases agree with TRBD1. The junction had 10 bases not matched to a gene; V was cut back by 5 bases and J by 4 bases. CDR3 length equals 15 residues. Germline V CDR1 and CDR2: SEHNR, FQNEAQ (reference sequence). This chain's CDR3 is CASSHRGDRGYEQYF. DNA for the CDR3: TGTGCCAGCAGCCATCGAGGAGACAGGGGATACGAGCAGTACTTC.

The chain couples TRBV19 to TRBJ1-4; unclear D gene. Trimming cost V 4 bases and J 7 bases, with 10 bases left between them. Germline values: CDR1 LNHDA, CDR2 SQIVND (reference sequence). This CDR3 is built from 13 residues. CDR3 bases: TGTGCCAGTAGTAAGAGTTATAGTGAAAAACTGTTTTTT. Its protein product is CASSKSYSEKLFF.

The rearrangement links TRBV7-6 to TRBJ2-1; 7 bases are shared with TRBD2. J was trimmed by 4 bases and V by 5 bases; bases with no gene match: 11. The germline V gene encodes CDR1 SGHVS and CDR2 FNYEAQ. CDR3 length: 16 amino acids. The CDR3: CASSAILRGTYNEQFF. The CDR3 DNA reads as TGTGCCAGCAGCGCCATCTTGCGGGGGACTTACAATGAGCAGTTCTTC.

This clone came up once. The V gene is TRBV6-4, the J gene TRBJ2-2; 7 bases map to TRBD2. CDR3 length equals 20 residues. Germline CDR1 is MRHNA and CDR2 is SNTAGT. V was clipped by 3 bases and J by 0 bases; unmatched bases: 16. The CDR3 loop reads CASSETGGPSFSPNTGELFF. As DNA, the CDR3 is TGTGCCAGCAGTGAGACGGGGGGACCATCCTTCTCTCCGAACACCGGGGAGCTGTTTTTT.

The chain combines TRBV2 with TRBJ2-2, with 8 positions matching TRBD1. With 3 bases clipped from V and 6 bases from J, the junction kept 6 bases outside the gene matches. Germline V gene sequence: CDR1 SNHLY, CDR2 FYNNEI. This CDR3 comprises 15 residues. CDR3 sequence: CASSDWTGSAGELFF. The DNA for the CDR3 is TGTGCCAGCAGTGATTGGACAGGGAGTGCCGGGGAGCTGTTTTTT. The full variable domain, with the rest looked up from reference TRBV2 and TRBJ2-2, is EPEVTQTPSHQVTQMGQEVILRCVPISNHLYFYWYRQILGQKVEFLVSFYNNEISEKSEIFDDQFSVERPDGSNFTLKIRSTKLEDSAMYFCASSDWTGSAGELFFGEGSRLTVL.

The gene calls are TRBV6-4 and TRBJ2-5; 8 bases are shared with TRBD2. Germline CDR1 and CDR2: MRHNA and SNTAGT. V shed 3 bases and J 5 bases; nucleotides not matched to a gene: 8. The CDR3 spans 15 residues. CDR3 sequence: CASSETGGASETQYF. In DNA, the CDR3 is TGTGCCAGCAGTGAAACCGGGGGGGCCTCGGAGACCCAGTACTTC.